This T cell receptor beta chain came from a study of CD8 T cells in Susac syndrome. Points from the study as a whole: An acknowledgment was made by the study that its TCR sequencing and HLA analysis involved relatively few individuals.

Concerning this clonotype itself: Its antigen remains unknown.

An amount of RNA that ranged from roughly 0.45 to 1 ug was reverse transcribed with random hexamers. Coverage of TCR beta CDR3 amplification by immunoSEQ multiplex PCR extended to 54 Vbeta and 13 Jbeta. TCRdb reprocessed the immunoSEQ multiplex PCR reads via MiXCR and lists one record per CDR3 protein. The repertoire includes approximately 270,000 distinct CDR3 sequences, 85% to 95% of them detected once, and roughly 0.07% sits in the top ten. Patients with stable or active relapsing-remitting disease, all of them treatment-naive, made up the multiple sclerosis controls. Negative isolation was used for CD8+ and CD4+ T cells and FACS enrichment for TEMRA cells. Sequencing was done on a sample of CD4+ T cells from PBMCs. This TCR was recovered from a human donor with multiple sclerosis.

CDR3 in amino acids: CASSLLGGNTEAFF. As DNA, the CDR3 is TGTGCCAGCAGTTTACTCGGGGGGAACACTGAAGCTTTCTTT. The V and J genes are TRBV27 and TRBJ1-1, with D tentatively TRBD1 (5 bases). CDR3 size: 14 residues. V shed 2 bases and J shed 1 base, with 8 bases lying between them. Germline V CDR1 and CDR2: MNHEY, SMNVEV (reference sequence).